Presented here are 20 T cell receptor beta chains from one specimen sequenced in a study of blood T cell repertoires in COVID-19. Clones were sequenced by immunoSEQ multiplex PCR, and TCRdb holds only the in-frame ones, with some missing. The sample lists hundreds of thousands of clones, approximately 81% occurring once. Sequencing was done on a sample of peripheral blood. These receptors originate from a man aged 25 to 40 with active or convalescent COVID-19.

The chain has TRBV30 and TRBJ1-6; a weak D match, TRBD1 (5 bases). The CDR3 runs to 13 residues. With 8 bases removed from V and 5 bases from J, the gap between germline ends came to 13 bases. Germline V gene data show CDR1 as GTSNPN and CDR2 as SVGIG (reference sequence). In nucleotides, the CDR3 is TGTGCCGGGGCCCCAGCGGATAATTCACCCCTCCACTTT. It yields the protein CAGAPADNSPLHF.

This clone was seen a few times. The DNA for the CDR3 is TGTGCCAGTAGTATGATTGCGGCACCTTACGAGCAGTACTTC. It translates to CASSMIAAPYEQYF. The rearrangement joins TRBV19 to TRBJ2-7; D remains unclear. The CDR3 sequence is 14 residues long. Trimming left V 3 bases short and J 4 bases short, with 13 bases between. From germline, CDR1 is LNHDA and CDR2 SQIVND (reference sequence). The full variable domain, in which reference TRBV19 and TRBJ2-7 provide the parts outside the CDR3, is DGGITQSPKYLFRKEGQNVTLSCEQNLNHDAMYWYRQDPGQGLRLIYYSQIVNDFQKGDIAEGYSVSREKKESFPLTVTSAQKNPTAFYLCASSMIAAPYEQYFGPGTRLTVT.

The rearrangement uses TRBV13 and TRBJ1-2; possibly TRBD1 for D (5 bases). CDR1 and CDR2 (germline): PRHDT, FYEKMQ (reference sequence). This CDR3 is built from 12 residues. V was cut by 7 bases and J by 4 bases, with 10 bases left in between. CDR3 in amino acids: CASKEQGYGYTF. The CDR3 coding sequence is TGTGCCAGCAAGGAGCAGGGCTATGGCTACACCTTC.

The genes are TRBV7-2 and TRBJ2-1; 9 nucleotides line up with TRBD2. This CDR3 region has 15 residues. CDR1 is SGHTA and CDR2 is FQGNSA in the germline V gene. Unmatched junction bases numbered 9, after V lost 4 bases and J lost 8 bases. CDR3 amino acids: CASSSGTSYSYEQFF. Written as DNA, the CDR3 is TGTGCCAGCAGCTCCGGGACTAGCTATTCGTATGAGCAGTTCTTC.

This clone has more than one count but fewer than ten. V and J are TRBV5-6 and TRBJ1-6; TRBD1 might be the D (6 bases). Germline-derived CDR1 and CDR2 are SGHDT and YYEEEE. The CDR3 totals 15 residues. Trimming removed 4 bases at V and 3 bases at J, with 11 bases between. This CDR3 reads CASSPRGRYNSPLHF. The CDR3 bases are TGTGCCAGCAGCCCCAGGGGTCGCTATAATTCACCCCTCCACTTT.

This rearrangement joins TRBV6-5 to TRBJ2-6, with D possibly being TRBD2 (5 bases). The germline V and J ends were trimmed by 2 bases and 2 bases, with 7 bases remaining between them. The CDR3 contains 15 residues. Per the germline V gene, CDR1 is MNHEY and CDR2 is SVGAGI. The CDR3 reads CASSYRTAGANVLTF. CDR3 bases: TGTGCCAGCAGTTACCGGACTGCTGGGGCCAACGTCCTGACTTTC.

V is TRBV5-5 and J is TRBJ1-2; 10 bases fit TRBD1. From germline, CDR1 is SGHKS and CDR2 YYEKEE (reference sequence). The trim removed 4 bases at V and 1 base at J, leaving 7 bases unmatched. CDR3 length equals 16 residues. The CDR3 reads CASSLTGQGGNYGYTF. In DNA, the CDR3 is TGTGCCAGCAGCCTGACTGGACAGGGGGGTAACTATGGCTACACCTTC.

This chain connects TRBV5-5 to TRBJ2-3; 11 bases match TRBD2. CDR3 length: 15 residues. CDR1 SGHKS and CDR2 YYEKEE come from the germline V gene (reference sequence). The junction had 2 bases not matched to a gene; V was cut back by 2 bases and J by 3 bases. CDR3 in amino acids: CASSFLAGGTDTQYF. For the CDR3, the DNA is TGTGCCAGCAGCTTTTTAGCGGGGGGGACAGATACGCAGTATTTT. Variable domain in full (rest from reference TRBV5-5 and TRBJ2-3): DAGVTQSPTHLIKTRGQQVTLRCSPISGHKSVSWYQQVLGQGPQFIFQYYEKEERGRGNFPDRFSARQFPNYSSELNVNALLLGDSALYLCASSFLAGGTDTQYFGPGTRLTVL.

The chain couples TRBV13 to TRBJ1-5; D unclear. V was clipped by 0 bases and J by 5 bases, with 8 bases between them. CDR1 is PRHDT and CDR2 is FYEKMQ in the germline V gene (reference sequence). The CDR3 loop spans 14 amino acids. CDR3 amino acids: CASSLGPPYQPQHF. CDR3 nucleotide sequence: TGTGCCAGCAGCTTAGGCCCCCCGTATCAGCCCCAGCATTTT.

The CDR3 DNA reads TGCAGCGTTGAAAGGGGGAGAGGTATCACTGAAGCTTTCTTT. It yields the protein CSVERGRGITEAFF. V gene TRBV29-1 combines with J gene TRBJ1-1; possible D gene TRBD1, 6 bases. The CDR3 has 14 amino acids. The germline V and J ends were trimmed by 2 bases and 4 bases, with 14 bases remaining between them. In germline, CDR1 is SQVTM, CDR2 ANQGSEA.

The DNA for the CDR3 is TGTGCCAGCAGCGTAGCCCGGACTAGCGGGGGCCCCCTCTCTGGGGCCAACGTCCTGACTTTC. Protein product: CASSVARTSGGPLSGANVLTF. V is TRBV9 and J is TRBJ2-6, with 13 bases lining up with TRBD2. V lost 0 bases and J lost 0; bases outside the gene matches: 9. This CDR3 region has 21 residues. Germline lookup yields CDR1 SGDLS and CDR2 YYNGEE.

The genes are TRBV4-1 and TRBJ1-2; D is perhaps TRBD1 (6 bases). CDR3 length equals 14 residues. Trimming cost V 4 bases and J 4 bases, with 13 bases left between them. Looked up from germline, CDR1 is MGHRA and CDR2 is YSYEKL. CDR3 nucleotide sequence: TGCGCCAGCAGCCCCCGGGACACCGTCTATGGCTACACCTTC. It translates to CASSPRDTVYGYTF.

DNA of the CDR3: TGTGCCAGCAGGGACAGGGGCACTGAAGCTTTCTTT. It encodes CASRDRGTEAFF. The J gene is TRBJ1-1, the V gene TRBV28; 9 bases map to TRBD1. The CDR3 has 12 residues. Looked up from germline, CDR1 is MDHEN and CDR2 is SYDVKM. J gave up 4 bases and V 6 bases, and 0 bases lay outside the gene matches.

The chain recombines TRBV5-1 with TRBJ2-3; TRBD2 matches at 8 bases. V lost 3 bases to trimming and J lost 4 bases; unmatched junction nucleotides: 4. The CDR3 is 14 residues long. Germline loops: CDR1 SGHRS, CDR2 YFSETQ. The CDR3 DNA reads TGCGCCAGCAGCTCTGTGACTAGCGCAGATACGCAGTATTTT. This gives the protein CASSSVTSADTQYF.

This chain uses TRBV28 with TRBJ2-7, with a possible D match to TRBD1 (6 bases). The CDR3 runs to 14 residues. Germline CDR1 MDHEN, CDR2 SYDVKM. V gave up 6 bases and J gave up 1 base, with 13 bases separating them. The CDR3 nucleotides are TGTGCCAGCAGGCAGGGACATTTGTCCTACGAGCAGTACTTC. Residues: CASRQGHLSYEQYF.

The rearrangement links TRBV7-2 to TRBJ2-3, with D perhaps TRBD2 (5 bases). Germline values: CDR1 SGHTA, CDR2 FQGNSA. V was trimmed by 5 bases and J by 0 bases, leaving 15 bases between them. CDR3 length: 16 residues. The chain's CDR3 is CASSKEGTLSTDTQYF. CDR3 DNA sequence: TGTGCCAGCAGCAAAGAGGGTACCCTTAGCACAGATACGCAGTATTTT. Using reference TRBV7-2 and TRBJ2-3 for the parts outside the CDR3, the full variable domain is GAGVSQSPSNKVTEKGKDVELRCDPISGHTALYWYRQSLGQGLEFLIYFQGNSAPDKSGLPSDRFSAERTGGSVSTLTIQRTQQEDSAVYLCASSKEGTLSTDTQYFGPGTRLTVL.

The gene calls are TRBV3-1 (or the pseudogene TRBV3-2) and TRBJ2-7; D perhaps matches TRBD2 (6 bases). Deletions cut 0 bases from V and 7 bases from J, with 28 bases between. Germline values: CDR1 LGHDT, CDR2 YNNKEL (reference sequence). The CDR3 runs to 19 residues. This CDR3 reads CASSQDHLAVSGKWGEQYF. CDR3 in DNA: TGTGCCAGCAGCCAAGATCATCTGGCGGTTAGCGGAAAATGGGGGGAGCAGTACTTC.

The chain has TRBV5-1 and TRBJ1-1; D possibly corresponds to TRBD1 (5 bases). This CDR3 region has 13 residues. V dropped 5 bases and J dropped 2 bases, with 10 bases sitting between them. CDR1 SGHRS and CDR2 YFSETQ come from the germline V gene. The DNA for the CDR3 is TGCGCCAGCAGTATGACAGACAACACTGAAGCTTTCTTT. Translated, it gives CASSMTDNTEAFF.

The chain is built from TRBV7-9 and TRBJ1-6; tentative D call: TRBD1 (5 bases). The CDR3 is made up of 16 amino acids. Deletions cut 5 bases from V and 10 bases from J, with 21 bases between. Per the germline V gene, CDR1 is SEHNR and CDR2 is FQNEAQ (reference sequence). CDR3 bases: TGTGCCAGCAGCCCAGCCCGCAGGGAAGTAGACTCACCCCTCCACTTT. It is translated as CASSPARREVDSPLHF.

The chain has TRBV5-1 and TRBJ1-6, with 7 nucleotides matching TRBD1. Germline CDR1 SGHRS, CDR2 YFSETQ. The CDR3 extends over 14 amino acids. J gave up 6 bases and V 4 bases, and 4 bases lay outside the gene matches. CDR3 sequence: CASSAGQTNSPLHF. The CDR3 region has the DNA TGCGCCAGCAGCGCGGGACAGACTAATTCACCCCTCCACTTT.